A selection of T cell receptor beta chains follows, all from one sample in a study of blood T cell repertoires in COVID-19. Profiling relied on immunoSEQ multiplex PCR, and the TCRdb table lists in-frame clones only, not all of them. Seen here are 130,000 to 150,000 clones, roughly 77% observed once, and the top ten hold approximately 5.2%. The sequenced material came from peripheral blood. These receptors all come from a woman between 70 and 85 years old with COVID-19, enrolled during active disease. Each CDR3 is given with its conserved first and last residue. A D gene is named only where the DNA matches it firmly. A row's size may be missing; if present it is once, few, many or a size class.

j_call d_call clone_size v_call cdr3_aa cdr3_nt
TRBJ1-1 . . TRBV9 CASSVGGGSYTEAFF TGTGCCAGCAGCGTAGGGGGAGGGAGCTACACTGAAGCTTTCTTT
TRBJ2-4 . . TRBV11-2 CASMGDLRIQYF TGTGCCAGCATGGGAGACCTCCGCATTCAGTACTTC
TRBJ2-1 . . TRBV18 CASSPEANEQFF TGTGCCAGCTCACCAGAAGCTAATGAGCAGTTCTTC
TRBJ2-7 . . TRBV12-3/TRBV12-4 CASSLATPYEQYF TGTGCCAGCAGTTTGGCCACACCCTACGAGCAGTACTTC
TRBJ1-2 . . TRBV7-3 CASSSSGRGYTF TGTGCCAGCAGCTCTTCTGGTCGGGGCTACACCTTC
TRBJ2-3 TRBD1 . TRBV15 CATSTRTGRDTQYF TGTGCCACCAGCACCCGGACAGGGCGAGATACGCAGTATTTT
TRBJ2-7 TRBD1 . TRBV6-1 CASSGLTGTGGYEQYF TGTGCCAGCAGTGGCTTGACAGGGACGGGTGGGTACGAGCAGTACTTC
TRBJ2-1 . once TRBV19 CASSIDLSGYNEQFF TGTGCCAGTAGTATAGATCTATCGGGTTACAATGAGCAGTTCTTC
TRBJ2-3 TRBD2 . TRBV10-3 CAINPAGLAATDTQYF TGTGCCATCAATCCGGCGGGACTAGCGGCCACAGATACGCAGTATTTT
TRBJ2-7 . . TRBV6-2/TRBV6-3 CASSLTIGTYEQYF TGTGCCAGCAGCCTCACTATTGGAACCTACGAGCAGTACTTC
TRBJ2-1 . . TRBV5-1 CASSLTGTYNEQFF TGCGCCAGCAGCTTGACAGGGACCTACAATGAGCAGTTCTTC
TRBJ2-3 TRBD2 . TRBV24-1 CATSDPSQRGDVTDTQYF TGTGCCACCAGTGACCCCAGCCAGCGGGGGGATGTCACGGATACGCAGTATTTT
TRBJ1-5 . . TRBV19 CASSIDSYQPQHF TGTGCCAGTAGTATCGACTCATATCAGCCCCAGCATTTT
TRBJ2-5 TRBD1 . TRBV19 CASSRGTAVTQYF TGTGCCAGTAGTAGAGGGACAGCGGTGACCCAGTACTTC
TRBJ1-1 . few TRBV18 CASRSGNTEAFF TGTGCCAGCAGATCGGGGAACACTGAAGCTTTCTTT
TRBJ1-5 . . TRBV2 CASRFDRSSNQPQHF TGTGCCAGCAGATTTGACAGGTCAAGCAATCAGCCCCAGCATTTT
TRBJ2-1 . once TRBV29-1 CSVGTDEQFF TGCAGCGTTGGGACAGATGAGCAGTTCTTC
TRBJ2-3 . . TRBV14 CASRGVRTDTQYF TGTGCCAGCAGAGGGGTGCGCACAGATACGCAGTATTTT
TRBJ1-6 TRBD1 . TRBV4-1 CASSREPGQGNGSPLHF TGCGCCAGCAGCCGAGAACCGGGACAGGGGAATGGTTCACCCCTCCACTTT
TRBJ2-1 TRBD1 once TRBV28 CASSPLWGRGQGVNEQFF TGTGCCAGCAGTCCACTTTGGGGGAGAGGACAGGGAGTGAATGAGCAGTTCTTC
TRBJ2-1 . . TRBV5-1 CASSLVPGITNNEQFF TGCGCCAGCAGCTTGGTCCCGGGGATTACCAACAATGAGCAGTTCTTC
TRBJ2-2 . . TRBV5-1 CASRLDPEAGELFF TGCGCCAGCCGCCTAGACCCGGAGGCCGGGGAGCTGTTTTTT
TRBJ1-5 TRBD1 . TRBV6-5 CASSLTGGGNQPQHF TGTGCCAGCAGCCTGACAGGGGGAGGCAATCAGCCCCAGCATTTT
TRBJ1-1 . . TRBV2 CASSVTFDTEAFF TGTGCCAGCAGTGTCACATTTGATACTGAAGCTTTCTTT
TRBJ2-1 TRBD1 . TRBV5-1 CASSFYRASGGNEQFF TGCGCCAGCAGCTTCTACCGGGCCTCAGGGGGCAATGAGCAGTTCTTC
TRBJ2-5 TRBD2 few TRBV7-2 CASRNSGGRRETQYF TGTGCCAGCAGAAACAGCGGGGGCCGGCGGGAGACCCAGTACTTC
TRBJ2-5 TRBD1 . TRBV19 CASRMTGVGETQYF TGTGCCAGTAGGATGACAGGGGTTGGAGAGACCCAGTACTTC